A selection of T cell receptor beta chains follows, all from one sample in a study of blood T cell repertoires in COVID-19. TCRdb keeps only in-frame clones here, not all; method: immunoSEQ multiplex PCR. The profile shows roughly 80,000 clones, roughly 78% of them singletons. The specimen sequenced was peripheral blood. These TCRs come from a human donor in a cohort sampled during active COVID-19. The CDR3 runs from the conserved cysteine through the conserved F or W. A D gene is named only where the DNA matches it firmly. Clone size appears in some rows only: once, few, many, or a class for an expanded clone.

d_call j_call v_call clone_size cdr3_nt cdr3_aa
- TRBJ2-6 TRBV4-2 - TGTGCCAGCAGCCAAATACAAGACTCTGGGGCCAACGTCCTGACTTTC CASSQIQDSGANVLTF
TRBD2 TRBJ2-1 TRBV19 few TGTGCCAGTAGTATAGATGCAGCGGGGGGCAACAATGAGCAGTTCTTC CASSIDAAGGNNEQFF
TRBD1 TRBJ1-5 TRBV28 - TGTGCCAGCAGAGACAGGGGGAACCAATATCAGCCCCAGCATTTT CASRDRGNQYQPQHF
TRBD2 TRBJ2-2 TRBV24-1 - TGTGCCACCGGGAGGGGAAAGAGGACCGGGGAGCTGTTTTTT CATGRGKRTGELFF
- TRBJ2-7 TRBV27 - TGTGCCAGCAGTTTGGCCGGGACATATACCTACGAGCAGTACTTC CASSLAGTYTYEQYF
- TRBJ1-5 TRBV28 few TGTGCCAGCAGTTTAAGCTATCCCAATCAGCCCCAGCATTTT CASSLSYPNQPQHF
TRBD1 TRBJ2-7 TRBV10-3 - TGTGCCATCAGAAGAGGGGACAGCTCCTACGAGCAGTACTTC CAIRRGDSSYEQYF
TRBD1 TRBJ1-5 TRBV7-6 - TGTGCCAGCAGCAGGGACAGGGGTGGAAATCAGCCCCAGCATTTT CASSRDRGGNQPQHF
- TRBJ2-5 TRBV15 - TGTGCCACCAGCAGCCAGAGGGTCTCGGGGGAGACCCAGTACTTC CATSSQRVSGETQYF
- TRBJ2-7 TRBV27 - TGTGCCAGCAGTCCAAAAACCGGGACTTCCTTCCACGAGCAGTACTTC CASSPKTGTSFHEQYF
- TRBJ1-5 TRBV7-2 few TGTGCCAGCAGCTTATTTGGCAGGGTGGATCAGCCCCAGCATTTT CASSLFGRVDQPQHF
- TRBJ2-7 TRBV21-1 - TGTGCCAGCAGCAAAGTGACTAGCGGGGTAACCGAGCAGTACTTC CASSKVTSGVTEQYF
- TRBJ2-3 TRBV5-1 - TGCGCCAGCAGCTCTCAACTGACAGCTAGCACAGATACGCAGTATTTT CASSSQLTASTDTQYF
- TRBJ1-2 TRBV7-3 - TGTGCCAGCAGCTTACTCGGGAGCTATGGCTACACCTTC CASSLLGSYGYTF
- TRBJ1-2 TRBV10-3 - TGTGCCATCAGTGGAGCAGGGAACTATGGCTACACCTTC CAISGAGNYGYTF
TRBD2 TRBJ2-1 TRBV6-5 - TGTGCCAGCAGTTCTAGCGGGGGGGCCGGCAATGAGCAGTTCTTC CASSSSGGAGNEQFF
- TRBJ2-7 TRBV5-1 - TGCGCCAGCAGCTTGGCCATTGGGCAGGGGACAATTACCGAGCAGTACTTC CASSLAIGQGTITEQYF
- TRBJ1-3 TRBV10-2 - TGCGCCAGCAGTCAACAGGGTTCGGGAAACACCATATATTTT CASSQQGSGNTIYF
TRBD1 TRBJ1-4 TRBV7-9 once TGTGCCAGCAGCCCCTCGGGCGGAGACAGGGGAGGAAAACTGTTTTTT CASSPSGGDRGGKLFF
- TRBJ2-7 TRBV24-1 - TGTGCCACCAGTGAGCCCGGGAACTCCTACGAGCAGTACTTC CATSEPGNSYEQYF
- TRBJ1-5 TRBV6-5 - TGTGCCAGCAGTCGTAGGGAGGGCAATCAGCCCCAGCATTTT CASSRREGNQPQHF
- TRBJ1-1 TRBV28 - TGTGCCAGCAGTTTAGGTCTGCGAGGGGCTTTCTTT CASSLGLRGAFF
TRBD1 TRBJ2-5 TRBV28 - TGTGCCAGCAGTCCACAGGGGTCGTCAGAGACCCAGTACTTC CASSPQGSSETQYF
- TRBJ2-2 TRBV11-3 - TGTGCCAGCAGCTCCCTCAGTAACACCGGGGAGCTGTTTTTT CASSSLSNTGELFF
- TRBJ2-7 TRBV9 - TGTGCCAGCAGCCCCCGGACAAACTCCTACGAGCAGTACTTC CASSPRTNSYEQYF
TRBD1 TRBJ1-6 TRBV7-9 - TGTGCCAGCAACGGACAGGGAGGATCACCCCTCCACTTT CASNGQGGSPLHF
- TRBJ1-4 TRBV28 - TGTGCCAGCAGCCCCTCCACAGGGCAAAAACTGTTTTTT CASSPSTGQKLFF
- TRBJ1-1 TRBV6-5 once TGTGCCAGCAAGGACAGCCTGAGCACTGAAGCTTTCTTT CASKDSLSTEAFF
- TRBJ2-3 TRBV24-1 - TGTGCCACCAGTGATGTGGGGCCCTACACAGATACGCAGTATTTT CATSDVGPYTDTQYF
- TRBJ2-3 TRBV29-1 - TGCAGCGTTGGGAGGGTAGATACGCAGTATTTT CSVGRVDTQYF
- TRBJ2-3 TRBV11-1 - TGTGCCAGCACGACGGGGGATACGCAGTATTTT CASTTGDTQYF
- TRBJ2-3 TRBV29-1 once TGCAGCGTCCTGGAGCTAGCAGATACGCAGTATTTT CSVLELADTQYF
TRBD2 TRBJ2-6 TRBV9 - TGTGCCAGCAGCGTAGCTAGCGGGGGCGTCTCTGGGGCCAACGTCCTGACTTTC CASSVASGGVSGANVLTF
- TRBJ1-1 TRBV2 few TGTGCCAGCAGTGCCCGTATTGAAGCTTTCTTT CASSARIEAFF
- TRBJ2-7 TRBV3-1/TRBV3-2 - TGTGCCAGCAGCCAAGATACGGTCTACGAGCAGTACTTC CASSQDTVYEQYF
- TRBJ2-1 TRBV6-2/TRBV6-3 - TGTGCCAGCAGTTACTCGATGTGGCAGACCTACAATGAGCAGTTCTTC CASSYSMWQTYNEQFF
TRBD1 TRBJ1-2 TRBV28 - TGTGCCAGCAAGGACAGGGAGGGTTATGGCTACACCTTC CASKDREGYGYTF
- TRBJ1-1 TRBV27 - TGTGCCAGCAGTTTGAGGAGAGGGAGCACTGAAGCTTTCTTT CASSLRRGSTEAFF
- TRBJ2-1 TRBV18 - TGTGCCAGCTCACCGTCCATCCGAGGTGAGCAGTTCTTC CASSPSIRGEQFF
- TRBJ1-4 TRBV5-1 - TGCGCCAGCAGCTGGGAACCACAGGGTTTTGCAACTAATGAAAAACTGTTTTTT CASSWEPQGFATNEKLFF
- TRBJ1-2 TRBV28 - TGTGCCAGCAGTTCCCAACAAAATGGCTACACCTTC CASSSQQNGYTF
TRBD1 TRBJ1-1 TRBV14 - TGTGCCAGCAGCCGGACAGGGACAGGGACCACATCCAACACTGAAGCTTTCTTT CASSRTGTGTTSNTEAFF
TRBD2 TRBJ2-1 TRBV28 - TGTGCCAGCAGTCCACTAGCGGGGCAGTACAATGAGCAGTTCTTC CASSPLAGQYNEQFF
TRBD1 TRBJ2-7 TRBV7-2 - TGTGCCAGCAGCAAGGGGGCAGGGGACCCCTACGAGCAGTACTTC CASSKGAGDPYEQYF
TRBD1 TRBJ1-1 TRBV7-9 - TGTGCCAGCAGCTTTCCGGGACAGGGACACACTGAAGCTTTCTTT CASSFPGQGHTEAFF
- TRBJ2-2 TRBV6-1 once TGTGCCAGCAGTGGACAGCCCGGGCCAAACACGAACACCGGGGAGCTGTTTTTT CASSGQPGPNTNTGELFF
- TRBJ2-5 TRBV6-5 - TGTGCCAGCTCGTGGGGGCGGTACCAAGAGACCCAGTACTTC CASSWGRYQETQYF
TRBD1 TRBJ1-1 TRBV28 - TGTGCCAGCATTGGGACAGGGGGCGCCGACACTGAAGCTTTCTTT CASIGTGGADTEAFF
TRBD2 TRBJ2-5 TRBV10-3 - TGTGCCACCGGACTAGCGGGAGAGACCCAGTACTTC CATGLAGETQYF